Following are 25 T cell receptor beta chains from one sample sequenced in a study of cytomegalovirus exposure and HLA in healthy donors. PCR was performed using 60 Vbeta and 13 Jbeta primers. Some clones are missing from TCRdb's copy, which holds only in-frame ones; the method was immunoSEQ multiplex PCR. Here the sample spans about 170,000 clones, roughly 84% being singletons. The sequencing input was PBMCs. These receptors came from a male donor in good health and CMV-seronegative.

This sequence joins TRBV28 and TRBJ1-2, with D uncertain. The CDR3 consists of 12 residues. CDR1 is MDHEN, CDR2 SYDVKM, per germline. The germline V and J ends were trimmed by 11 bases and 3 bases, with 13 bases remaining between them. The DNA of the CDR3 is TGTGCCGAAGGAGGTTGGTACTATGGCTACACCTTC. Its protein is CAEGGWYYGYTF.

Note on this clone: The identical CDR3 is also encoded by other nucleotide sequences in the sample. The chain couples TRBV11-2 to TRBJ2-3, with TRBD1 as a possible D gene (6 bases). The ends were cut back, 4 bases at V and 6 bases at J, with 14 bases in the middle. Looked up from germline, CDR1 is SGHAT and CDR2 is FQNNGV. The CDR3 is 14 amino acids. CDR3 in amino acids: CASSSGVLWDTQYF. DNA of the CDR3: TGTGCCAGCAGCTCAGGGGTATTGTGGGATACGCAGTATTTT.

The chain couples TRBV30 to TRBJ2-5, with unresolved D. The DNA end favors TRBJ2-7, so the J call may be wrong. This CDR3 is 15 amino acids long. Germline V CDR1 and CDR2: GTSNPN, SVGIG (reference sequence). The CDR3 loop reads CAWSAAPGGIYEQYF. The CDR3 nucleotides are TGTGCCTGGAGTGCGGCCCCGGGTGGTATCTACGAGCAGTACTTC.

There are a few counts of this clone. The rearrangement joins TRBV9 to TRBJ2-5; D not resolved. Looked up from germline, CDR1 is SGDLS and CDR2 is YYNGEE. This CDR3 is 13 amino acids long. The V end was cut by 4 bases, the J end by 5 bases, with 12 bases between. The CDR3 region has the DNA TGTGCCAGCAGCCCTCAGGTTTTGGAGACCCAGTACTTC. Translated, it gives CASSPQVLETQYF.

The rearrangement links TRBV19 to TRBJ1-2; D remains unclear. The CDR3 extends over 10 amino acids. Germline V lookup: CDR1 LNHDA, CDR2 SQIVND (reference sequence). Trimming removed 7 bases from V and 8 bases from J, with 8 bases in between. The chain's CDR3 is CASNAVGYTF. CDR3 DNA sequence: TGTGCCAGTAACGCGGTCGGCTACACCTTC.

The chain employs TRBV5-4 and TRBJ2-1; TRBD1 matches at 8 bases. CDR3 length: 13 residues. The germline gives CDR1 SGHNT, CDR2 YYREEE (reference sequence). V gave up 3 bases and J gave up 5 bases; unmatched junction bases: 1. The CDR3 DNA reads as TGTGCCAGCAGCTCAGGGGGCAACAATGAGCAGTTCTTC. This encodes CASSSGGNNEQFF.

This clone was observed a few times. This chain uses TRBV12-2 with TRBJ2-7; the table's D call TRBD1 went unverified against the DNA. TRBV12-2 is an annotated pseudogene. The CDR3 length is 12 residues. The CDR3 here is CASRPGQYEQYF. The DNA for the CDR3 is TGTGCAAGTCGCCCCGGACAGTACGAGCAGTACTTC.

Comments on this clone: One end of the junction does not line up with germline, which may come from a read error. This sequence joins TRBV27 and TRBJ2-7; TRBD1 matches at 9 bases. This CDR3 spans 18 amino acids. Germline lookup yields CDR1 MNHEY and CDR2 SMNVEV (reference sequence). CDR3 residues: CVSSPLAPTGGGSYEQYF. Written as DNA, the CDR3 is TGTGTCAGCAGTCCCCTCGCCCCGACAGGGGGGGGGTCCTACGAGCAGTACTTC.

This clone was seen once. V usage is TRBV6-5 and J usage is TRBJ2-7; TRBD1 aligns across 8 bases. CDR3 length: 16 amino acids. Germline values: CDR1 MNHEY, CDR2 SVGAGI. V gave up 0 bases and J gave up 2 bases; unmatched junction bases: 6. CDR3 coding DNA: TGTGCCAGCAGTTACTCGCCAGGGGGCGTCCCCTACGAGCAGTACTTC. This codes for CASSYSPGGVPYEQYF.

This sequence joins TRBV7-3 and TRBJ1-1; no definite D call. Trimming removed 1 base at V and 1 base at J, with 7 bases between. The CDR3 loop spans 14 amino acids. Germline V gene sequence: CDR1 SGHTA, CDR2 FQGTGA. Here the CDR3 reads CASSLNGRNTEAFF. The CDR3 nucleotides read TGTGCCAGCAGCTTAAATGGGCGGAACACTGAAGCTTTCTTT.

The V call is TRBV11-2, the J call TRBJ2-3; perhaps TRBD2 as D (6 bases). Germline-derived CDR1 and CDR2 are SGHAT and FQNNGV. Trimming cost V 4 bases and J 3 bases, with 17 bases left between them. The CDR3 runs 16 residues. CDR3 nucleotide sequence: TGTGCCAGCAGCTCCCCCGGGGGTTTTGGGACAGATACGCAGTATTTT. Encoded protein: CASSSPGGFGTDTQYF.

The J gene is TRBJ2-7, the V gene TRBV27, with D tentatively TRBD1 (5 bases). This CDR3 has 13 residues. Germline V gene lookup returns CDR1 MNHEY and CDR2 SMNVEV (reference sequence). Trimming removed 4 bases at V and 7 bases at J, with 14 bases between. CDR3 sequence: CASSYRQSDEQYF. The CDR3 coding sequence is TGTGCCAGCAGTTATAGACAGTCGGATGAGCAGTACTTC.

The chain uses TRBV6-5 and TRBJ2-2, with 8 bases lining up with TRBD2. This CDR3 comprises 15 residues. J gave up 6 bases and V 3 bases, and 6 bases lay outside the gene matches. Germline assignment: CDR1 MNHEY and CDR2 SVGAGI. CDR3 amino acids: CASSYGPGGAGELFF. For the CDR3, the DNA is TGTGCCAGCAGTTATGGTCCGGGGGGGGCCGGGGAGCTGTTTTTT.

The chain joins TRBV7-2 to TRBJ2-5, with 10 bases that match TRBD1. The germline V gene has CDR1 SGHTA and CDR2 FQGNSA. The trim removed 5 bases at V and 4 bases at J, leaving 7 bases unmatched. The CDR3 sequence is 15 residues long. The CDR3 here is CASSTPGQGSETQYF. Written as DNA, the CDR3 is TGTGCCAGCAGCACGCCGGGACAGGGGTCAGAGACCCAGTACTTC.

The chain couples TRBV28 to TRBJ2-3; 9 bases match TRBD2. In germline, CDR1 is MDHEN, CDR2 SYDVKM. Trimming at V came to 11 bases and at J to 1 base, leaving 13 bases not matched to a gene. There are 16 residues in the CDR3. The CDR3 here is CAVTPAGGRGTDTQYF. CDR3 nucleotides: TGTGCCGTAACCCCGGCGGGGGGGCGGGGCACAGATACGCAGTATTTT.

The CDR3 is CASSPVPGGTQYF. For the CDR3, the DNA is TGCGCCAGCAGCCCGGTGCCGGGAGGGACCCAGTACTTC. The chain links TRBV5-1 to TRBJ2-5; 7 bases line up with TRBD2. CDR1 SGHRS and CDR2 YFSETQ come from the germline V gene. The CDR3 extends over 13 amino acids. The V segment lost 4 bases and the J segment 7 bases; nucleotides outside the gene matches: 7.

The rearrangement uses TRBV9 and TRBJ1-4; D unresolved. Germline lookup yields CDR1 SGDLS and CDR2 YYNGEE. V lost 3 bases and J lost 8, with 14 bases in between. This CDR3 is built from 14 residues. The CDR3 loop is CASSGSRSGEKLFF. DNA of the CDR3: TGTGCCAGCAGCGGTAGTAGGAGTGGCGAAAAACTGTTTTTT.

The CDR3 DNA is TGTGCCAGCAGCTTACGCGGACAGGGGGCCGCGAGTTACGAGCAGTACTTC. It is translated as CASSLRGQGAASYEQYF. The chain links TRBV7-9 to TRBJ2-7, with 11 nucleotides matching TRBD1. This CDR3 is 17 amino acids long. The V gene's germline CDR1 is SEHNR and CDR2 FQNEAQ (reference sequence). V shed 2 bases, J shed 4 bases, and the junction held 10 bases outside the gene matches.

DNA for the CDR3: TGCGCCAGCAGCCTCGACAGGGGAAGCACCGGGGAGCTGTTTTTT. Its translation: CASSLDRGSTGELFF. The chain combines TRBV4-3 with TRBJ2-2, with 8 bases identical to TRBD1. CDR3 size: 15 residues. Germline trimming cut 4 bases from V and 4 bases from J; bases unmatched to any gene: 5. The germline V gene has CDR1 LGHNA and CDR2 YSLEER.

Notes on this clone: The CDR3 does not end in the conserved phenylalanine or tryptophan, so this is likely a read error. The J gene is TRBJ1-1, the V gene TRBV7-8; D is unclear. The CDR3 runs to 16 residues. The ends were cut back, 5 bases at V and 3 bases at J, with 19 bases in the middle. From germline, CDR1 is SGHVS and CDR2 FQNEAQ. The CDR3 sequence is CASSPEGSRRDTEAFL. In DNA, the CDR3 is TGTGCCAGCAGCCCAGAGGGCAGCCGAAGGGACACTGAAGCTTTCCTT.

This clone occurred a few times. The chain carries TRBV6-5 and TRBJ2-7; 8 bases match TRBD1. The CDR3 extends over 16 amino acids. Germline-derived CDR1 and CDR2 are MNHEY and SVGAGI. The trim removed 4 bases at V and 1 base at J, leaving 9 bases unmatched. Written as DNA, the CDR3 is TGTGCCAGCAGTTTATCCGACAGGGGTTCGTCCTACGAGCAGTACTTC. Amino acid sequence: CASSLSDRGSSYEQYF.

The V and J genes are TRBV27 and TRBJ2-7; D not resolved. The V gene's germline CDR1 is MNHEY and CDR2 SMNVEV (reference sequence). With 3 bases removed from V and 0 bases from J, the gap between germline ends came to 9 bases. The CDR3 contains 14 residues. CDR3 amino acids: CASSFGIPSYEQYF. For the CDR3, the DNA is TGTGCCAGCAGTTTTGGCATTCCCTCCTACGAGCAGTACTTC.

About this clone itself: Other DNA sequences within the sample encode an identical CDR3. The CDR3 region has the DNA TGCGCCAGCAGCCCTAGTGGCACCGGGGAGCTGTTTTTT. Its translation is CASSPSGTGELFF. The rearrangement links TRBV4-1 to TRBJ2-2; no firm D call. V was shortened by 4 bases and J by 4 bases, with 7 bases between the two germline ends. The CDR3 runs to 13 residues. Germline V gene data show CDR1 as MGHRA and CDR2 as YSYEKL.

This clone was counted only a few times. V and J are TRBV12-5 and TRBJ1-4, with D unclear. V shed 1 base and J shed 8 bases, with 11 bases lying between them. Germline CDR1 and CDR2: LGHNT and FRNRAP. This CDR3 is 14 amino acids long. The CDR3 loop reads CASGLGEKGEKLFF. As DNA, the CDR3 is TGTGCTAGTGGTTTGGGGGAGAAAGGAGAAAAACTGTTTTTT. The variable domain in full, with the rest retrieved from reference TRBV12-5 and TRBJ1-4, is DARVTQTPRHKVTEMGQEVTMRCQPILGHNTVFWYRQTMMQGLELLAYFRNRAPLDDSGMPKDRFSAEMPDATLATLKIQPSEPRDSAVYFCASGLGEKGEKLFFGSGTQLSVL.

In its sample, this clone was seen once. The rearrangement joins TRBV6-1 to TRBJ2-6; 9 bases map to TRBD1. This CDR3 region has 14 residues. The germline V gene has CDR1 MNHNS and CDR2 SASEGT. J lost 14 bases, V lost 4 bases, and 9 bases had no gene match. The CDR3 here is CASSGGTGLYILTF. The CDR3 nucleotides are TGTGCCAGCAGTGGGGGGACAGGGCTTTATATCCTGACTTTC.